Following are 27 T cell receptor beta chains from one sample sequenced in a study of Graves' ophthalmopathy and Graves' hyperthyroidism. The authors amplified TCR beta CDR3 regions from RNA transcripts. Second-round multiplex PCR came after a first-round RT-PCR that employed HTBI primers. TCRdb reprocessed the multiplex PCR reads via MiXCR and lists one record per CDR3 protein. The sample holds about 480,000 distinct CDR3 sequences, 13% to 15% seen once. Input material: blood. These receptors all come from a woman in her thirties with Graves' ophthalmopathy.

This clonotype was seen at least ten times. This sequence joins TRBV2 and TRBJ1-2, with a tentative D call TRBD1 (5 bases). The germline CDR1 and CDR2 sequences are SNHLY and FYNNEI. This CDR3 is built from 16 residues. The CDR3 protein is CATFIWDGAWDRGYTF. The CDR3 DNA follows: TGTGCTACGTTCATTTGGGACGGCGCCTGGGATCGGGGCTACACCTTC. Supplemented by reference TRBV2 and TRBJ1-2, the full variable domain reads EPEVTQTPSHQVTQMGQEVILRCVPISNHLYFYWYRQILGQKVEFLVSFYNNEISEKSEIFDDQFSVERPDGSNFTLKIRSTKLEDSAMYFCATFIWDGAWDRGYTFGSGTRLTVV.

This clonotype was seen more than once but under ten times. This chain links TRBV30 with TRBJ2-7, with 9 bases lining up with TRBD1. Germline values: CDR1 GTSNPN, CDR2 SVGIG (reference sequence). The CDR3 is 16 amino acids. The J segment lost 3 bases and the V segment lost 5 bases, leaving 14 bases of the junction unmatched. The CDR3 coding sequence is TGTGCCTGGCACCGCCGTGGGAGACAGGGGGGCTACGAGCAGTACTTC. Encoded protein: CAWHRRGRQGGYEQYF.

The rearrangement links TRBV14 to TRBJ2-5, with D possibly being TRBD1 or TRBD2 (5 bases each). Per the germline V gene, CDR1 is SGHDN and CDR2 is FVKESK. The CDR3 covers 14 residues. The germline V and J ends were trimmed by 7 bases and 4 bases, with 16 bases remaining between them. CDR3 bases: TGTGCCAGCACCCCCGGCTGGGGGTCAGAGACCCAGTACTTC. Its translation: CASTPGWGSETQYF.

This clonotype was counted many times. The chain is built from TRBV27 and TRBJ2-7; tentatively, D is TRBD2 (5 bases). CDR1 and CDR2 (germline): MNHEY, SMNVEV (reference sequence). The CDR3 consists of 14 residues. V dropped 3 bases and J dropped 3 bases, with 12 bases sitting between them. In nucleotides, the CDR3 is TGTGCCAGCAGTTTCTCGGCTAGCCGCTACGAGCAGTACTTC. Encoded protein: CASSFSASRYEQYF.

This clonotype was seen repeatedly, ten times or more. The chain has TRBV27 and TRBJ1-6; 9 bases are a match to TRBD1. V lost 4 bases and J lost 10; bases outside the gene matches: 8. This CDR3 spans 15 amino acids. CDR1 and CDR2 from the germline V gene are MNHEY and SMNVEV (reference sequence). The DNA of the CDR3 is TGTGCCAGCAGTTCACCACAGGGGGCGAAATCACCCCTCCACTTT. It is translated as CASSSPQGAKSPLHF.

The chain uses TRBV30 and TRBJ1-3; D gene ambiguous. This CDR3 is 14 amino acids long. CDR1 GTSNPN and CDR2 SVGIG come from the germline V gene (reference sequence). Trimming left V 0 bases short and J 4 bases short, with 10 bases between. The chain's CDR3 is CAWSVGINGNTIYF. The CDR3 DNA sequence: TGTGCCTGGAGTGTTGGTATTAACGGAAACACCATATATTTT.

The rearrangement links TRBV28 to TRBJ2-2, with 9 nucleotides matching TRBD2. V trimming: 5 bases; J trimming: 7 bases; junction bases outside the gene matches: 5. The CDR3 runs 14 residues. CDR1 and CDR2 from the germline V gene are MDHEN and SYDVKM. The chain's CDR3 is CASSPYSGSGELFF. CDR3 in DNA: TGTGCCAGCAGTCCGTATAGCGGGAGCGGGGAGCTGTTTTTT.

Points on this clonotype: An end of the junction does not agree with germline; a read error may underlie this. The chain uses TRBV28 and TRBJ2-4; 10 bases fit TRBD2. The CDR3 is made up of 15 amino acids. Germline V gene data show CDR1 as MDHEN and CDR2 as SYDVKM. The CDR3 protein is CASSPSGRAKNIKYF. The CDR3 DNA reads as TGTGCCAGCAGCCCCAGCGGGAGGGCCAAAAACATTAAGTACTTC.

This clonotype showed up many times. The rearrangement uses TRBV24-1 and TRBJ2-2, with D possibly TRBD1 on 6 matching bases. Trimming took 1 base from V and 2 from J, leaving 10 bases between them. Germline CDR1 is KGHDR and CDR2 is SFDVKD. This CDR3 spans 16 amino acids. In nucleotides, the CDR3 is TGTGCCACCAGTGATTTTTGGGGGACAAACACCGGGGAGCTGTTTTTT. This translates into CATSDFWGTNTGELFF.

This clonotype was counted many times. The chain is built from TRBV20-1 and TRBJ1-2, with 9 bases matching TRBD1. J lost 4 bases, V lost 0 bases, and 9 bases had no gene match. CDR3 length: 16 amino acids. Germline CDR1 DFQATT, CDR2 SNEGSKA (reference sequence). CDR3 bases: TGCAGTGCTAGAGATCTAGGACAGGGGCCCTCCTATGGCTACACCTTC. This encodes CSARDLGQGPSYGYTF.

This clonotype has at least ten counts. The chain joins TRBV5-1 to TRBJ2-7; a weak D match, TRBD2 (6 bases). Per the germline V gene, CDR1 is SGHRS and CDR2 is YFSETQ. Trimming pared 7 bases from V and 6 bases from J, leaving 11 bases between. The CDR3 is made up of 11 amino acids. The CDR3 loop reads CASRLGGEQYF. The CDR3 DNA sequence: TGCGCCAGCCGTTTGGGGGGCGAGCAGTACTTC. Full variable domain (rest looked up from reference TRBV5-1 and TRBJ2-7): KAGVTQTPRYLIKTRGQQVTLSCSPISGHRSVSWYQQTPGQGLQFLFEYFSETQRNKGNFPGRFSGRQFSNSRSEMNVSTLELGDSALYLCASRLGGEQYFGPGTRLTVT.

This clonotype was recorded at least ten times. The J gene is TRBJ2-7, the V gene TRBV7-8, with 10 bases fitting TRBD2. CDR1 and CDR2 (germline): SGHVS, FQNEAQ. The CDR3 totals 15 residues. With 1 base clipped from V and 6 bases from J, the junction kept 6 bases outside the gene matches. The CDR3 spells CASSLGSGRALEQYF. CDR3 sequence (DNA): TGTGCCAGCAGCTTAGGGAGCGGGAGGGCCCTCGAGCAGTACTTC.

CDR3 sequence (DNA): TGCGCCAGCAGCCACCCCCGGGAGGGGGAAGCCTACGAGCAGTACTTC. Protein product: CASSHPREGEAYEQYF. The V and J genes are TRBV4-1 and TRBJ2-7, with 8 bases identical to TRBD2. V shed 3 bases and J 2 bases; nucleotides not matched to a gene: 9. Germline V gives CDR1 MGHRA, CDR2 YSYEKL. The CDR3 length is 16 residues.

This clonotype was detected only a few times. The CDR3 reads CATHATGTLYRGELFF. The DNA of the CDR3 is TGTGCCACCCACGCTACAGGGACCCTTTACCGTGGAGAGCTGTTTTTT. The chain couples TRBV10-3 to TRBJ2-2, with D maybe TRBD1 (6 bases). Germline CDR1 and CDR2: ENHRY and SYGVKD. CDR3 length equals 16 residues. The ends were cut back, 10 bases at V and 11 bases at J, with 29 bases in the middle.

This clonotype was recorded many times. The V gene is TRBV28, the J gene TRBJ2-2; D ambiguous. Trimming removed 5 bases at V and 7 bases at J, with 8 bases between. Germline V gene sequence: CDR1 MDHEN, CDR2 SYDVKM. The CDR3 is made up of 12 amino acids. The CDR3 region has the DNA TGTGCCAGCAGTCAACCGATCGGGGAGCTGTTTTTT. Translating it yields CASSQPIGELFF.

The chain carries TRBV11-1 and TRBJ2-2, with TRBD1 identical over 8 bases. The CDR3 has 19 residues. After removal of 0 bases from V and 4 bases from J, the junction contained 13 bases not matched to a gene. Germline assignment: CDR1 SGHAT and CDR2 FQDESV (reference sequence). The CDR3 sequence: CASSLARGQGLFFTGELFF. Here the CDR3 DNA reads TGTGCCAGCAGCTTAGCCCGCGGACAGGGACTCTTTTTCACCGGGGAGCTGTTTTTT.

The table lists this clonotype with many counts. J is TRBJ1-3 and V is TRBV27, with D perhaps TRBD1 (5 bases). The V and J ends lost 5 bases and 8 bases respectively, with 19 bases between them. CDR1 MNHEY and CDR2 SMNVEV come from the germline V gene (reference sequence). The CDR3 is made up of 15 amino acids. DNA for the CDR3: TGTGCCAGCAGTCCATTGGGACTCATCGCGGACACCATATATTTT. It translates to CASSPLGLIADTIYF.

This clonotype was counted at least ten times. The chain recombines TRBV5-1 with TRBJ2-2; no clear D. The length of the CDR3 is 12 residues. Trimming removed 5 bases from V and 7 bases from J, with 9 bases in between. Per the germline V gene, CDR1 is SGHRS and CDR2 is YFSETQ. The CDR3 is CASSWVDGELFF. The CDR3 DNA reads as TGCGCCAGCAGTTGGGTCGACGGGGAGCTGTTTTTT.

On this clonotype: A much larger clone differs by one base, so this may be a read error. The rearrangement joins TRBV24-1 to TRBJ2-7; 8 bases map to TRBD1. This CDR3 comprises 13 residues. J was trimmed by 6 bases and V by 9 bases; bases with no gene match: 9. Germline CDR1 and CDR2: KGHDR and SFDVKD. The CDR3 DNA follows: TGTGCCACCGCCGGGGCAGGGGGCTCCGAGCAGTACTTC. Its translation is CATAGAGGSEQYF.

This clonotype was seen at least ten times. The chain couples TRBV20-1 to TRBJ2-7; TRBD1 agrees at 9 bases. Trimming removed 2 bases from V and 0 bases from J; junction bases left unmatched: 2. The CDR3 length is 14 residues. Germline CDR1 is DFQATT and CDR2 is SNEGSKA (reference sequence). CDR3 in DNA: TGCAGTGCTAGACGGGACAGGGACTCCTACGAGCAGTACTTC. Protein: CSARRDRDSYEQYF.

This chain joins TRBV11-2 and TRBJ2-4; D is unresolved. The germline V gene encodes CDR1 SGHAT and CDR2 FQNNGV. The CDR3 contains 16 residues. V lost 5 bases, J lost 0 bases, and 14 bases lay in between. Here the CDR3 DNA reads TGTGCCAGCAGCCCCAGACCAGATCTAGCCAAAAACATTCAGTACTTC. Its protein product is CASSPRPDLAKNIQYF.

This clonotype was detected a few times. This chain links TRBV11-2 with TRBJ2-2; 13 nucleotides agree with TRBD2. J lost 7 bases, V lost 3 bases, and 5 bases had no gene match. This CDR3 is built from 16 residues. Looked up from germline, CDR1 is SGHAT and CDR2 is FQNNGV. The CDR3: CASSFGLAGANGELFF. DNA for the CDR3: TGTGCCAGCAGCTTTGGACTAGCGGGGGCCAACGGGGAGCTGTTTTTT. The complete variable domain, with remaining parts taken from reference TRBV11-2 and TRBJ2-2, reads EAGVAQSPRYKIIEKRQSVAFWCNPISGHATLYWYQQILGQGPKLLIQFQNNGVVDDSQLPKDRFSAERLKGVDSTLKIQPAKLEDSAVYLCASSFGLAGANGELFFGEGSRLTVL.

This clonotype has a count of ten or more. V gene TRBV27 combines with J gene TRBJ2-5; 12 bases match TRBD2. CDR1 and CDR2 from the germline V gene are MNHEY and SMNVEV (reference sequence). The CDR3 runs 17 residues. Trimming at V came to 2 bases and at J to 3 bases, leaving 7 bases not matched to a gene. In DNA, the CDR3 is TGTGCCAGCAGTTTAATAGGCCTAGCGGGAGGGAAAGAGACCCAGTACTTC. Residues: CASSLIGLAGGKETQYF.

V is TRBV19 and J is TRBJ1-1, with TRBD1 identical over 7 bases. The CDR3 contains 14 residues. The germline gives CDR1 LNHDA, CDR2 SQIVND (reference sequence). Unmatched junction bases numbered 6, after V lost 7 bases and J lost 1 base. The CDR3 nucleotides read TGTGCCAGTACCCCTCGGACAGGGAACACTGAAGCTTTCTTT. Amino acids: CASTPRTGNTEAFF.

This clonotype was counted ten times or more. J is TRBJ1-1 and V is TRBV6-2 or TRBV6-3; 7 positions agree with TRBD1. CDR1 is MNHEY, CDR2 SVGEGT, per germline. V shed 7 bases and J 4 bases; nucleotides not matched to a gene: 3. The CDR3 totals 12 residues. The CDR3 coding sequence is TGTGCCAGCACCCACAGGGGCACTGAAGCTTTCTTT. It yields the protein CASTHRGTEAFF.

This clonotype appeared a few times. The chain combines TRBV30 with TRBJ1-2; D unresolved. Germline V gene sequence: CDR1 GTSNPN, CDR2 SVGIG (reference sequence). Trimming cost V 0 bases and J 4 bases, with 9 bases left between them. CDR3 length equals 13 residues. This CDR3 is CAWSVKELYGYTF. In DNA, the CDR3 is TGTGCCTGGAGTGTCAAGGAGCTCTATGGCTACACCTTC.

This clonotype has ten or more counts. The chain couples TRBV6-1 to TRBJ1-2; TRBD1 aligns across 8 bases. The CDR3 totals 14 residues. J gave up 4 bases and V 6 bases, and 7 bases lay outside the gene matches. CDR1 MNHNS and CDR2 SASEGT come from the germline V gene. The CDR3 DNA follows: TGTGCCAGCAGCGGCGGGACAGGAAGCTATGGCTACACCTTC. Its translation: CASSGGTGSYGYTF.